The present TCR beta chain was sequenced within a study of T-cell memory formation after mild COVID-19. Study-wide results and caveats: Clones contracting across day 15 to 85 had a balanced CD4/CD8 profile; later expanding clones leaned CD4+. CD8+ contracting clones occupied EMRA, while CD4+ ones occupied mainly CM and EM. For second-wave clones that peaked at day 37, SARS-CoV-2 specificity went unverified.

A note on this clonotype: What it binds is not known.

CDR1 is MDHEN, CDR2 SYDVKM, per germline. The V gene lost 4 bases and the J gene lost 5 bases, with 14 bases spanning the gap. This CDR3 has 14 residues. 5'RACE primed from the constant segment yielded TCR alpha and TCR beta cDNA libraries bearing sample barcodes and UMIs. TCRdb re-analysed the 5' RACE reads in MiXCR, keeping a single row per CDR3 protein. This table has about 210,000 distinct CDR3 sequences, around 26% appearing once. V gene TRBV28 combines with J gene TRBJ2-5; D tentatively reads TRBD1 or TRBD2 (6 bases each). Sequenced material: PBMCs or a T cell subset sorted from them (not recorded which). The sequence was obtained from an adult woman who had mild COVID-19 (a few samples of this study predate the infection). Cell type and time point are not known. The CDR3, as DNA: TGTGCCAGCAGTTCTACCGGGGGCCGGGAGACCCAGTACTTC. Translated, it gives CASSSTGGRETQYF.